The present TCR beta chain was sequenced within a study of T cells after yellow fever vaccination. For this clonotype: The antigen remains unidentified.

Germline CDR1 and CDR2: DFQATT and SNEGSKA (reference sequence). The J segment lost 2 bases and the V segment lost 5 bases, leaving 13 bases of the junction unmatched. The CDR3 extends over 16 amino acids. Study observations and caveats: It was the secondary response that reached its peak faster, day 5 versus 15, but it was weaker. Researchers noted that a small share of clonotypes showed up in both CD4 and CD8 compartments. A large majority of primary-vaccination clones showed up again after the booster (about 97% CD4, 88% CD8).

MiXCR, applied by TCRdb to the 5' RACE reads, yields one record per CDR3 protein. Altogether hundreds of thousands of distinct CDR3 sequences are present, approximately 13% being singletons, with the ten largest covering about 14%. The chain couples TRBV20-1 to TRBJ2-7; TRBD1 aligns across 9 bases. The sequencing used PBMCs, collected on the day of the yellow fever booster vaccination. The origin of this receptor is a man younger than 45 who received the YFV17D yellow fever vaccine. The CDR3 loop is CSAERLVGTGPYEQYF. CDR3 coding DNA: TGCAGTGCTGAACGACTCGTCGGGACAGGGCCCTACGAGCAGTACTTC.